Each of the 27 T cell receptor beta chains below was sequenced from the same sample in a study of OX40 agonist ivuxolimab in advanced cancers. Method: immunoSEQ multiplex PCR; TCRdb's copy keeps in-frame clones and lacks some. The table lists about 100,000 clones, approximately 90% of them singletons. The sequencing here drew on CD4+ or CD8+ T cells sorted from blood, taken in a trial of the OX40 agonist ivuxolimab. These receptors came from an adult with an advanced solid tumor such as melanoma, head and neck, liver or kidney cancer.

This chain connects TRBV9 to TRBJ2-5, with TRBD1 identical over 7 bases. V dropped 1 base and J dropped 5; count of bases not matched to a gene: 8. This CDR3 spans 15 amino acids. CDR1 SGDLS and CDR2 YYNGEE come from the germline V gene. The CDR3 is CASSVRQGASETQYF. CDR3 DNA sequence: TGTGCCAGCAGCGTACGACAGGGCGCTAGCGAGACCCAGTACTTC. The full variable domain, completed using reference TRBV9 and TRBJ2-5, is DSGVTQTPKHLITATGQRVTLRCSPRSGDLSVYWYQQSLDQGLQFLIQYYNGEERAKGNILERFSAQQFPDLHSELNLSSLELGDSALYFCASSVRQGASETQYFGPGTRLLVL.

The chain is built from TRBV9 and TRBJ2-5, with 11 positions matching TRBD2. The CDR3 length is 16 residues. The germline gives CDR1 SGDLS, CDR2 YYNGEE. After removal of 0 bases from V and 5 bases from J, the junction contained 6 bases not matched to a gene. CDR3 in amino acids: CASSVGASGRWETQYF. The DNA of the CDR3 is TGTGCCAGCAGCGTAGGGGCTAGCGGGAGGTGGGAGACCCAGTACTTC.

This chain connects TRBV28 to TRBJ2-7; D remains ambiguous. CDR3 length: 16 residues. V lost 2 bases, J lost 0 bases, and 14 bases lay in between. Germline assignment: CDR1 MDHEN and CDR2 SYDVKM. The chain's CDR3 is CASSLISLPSSYEQYF. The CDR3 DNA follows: TGTGCCAGCAGTTTAATATCCCTTCCAAGCTCCTACGAGCAGTACTTC.

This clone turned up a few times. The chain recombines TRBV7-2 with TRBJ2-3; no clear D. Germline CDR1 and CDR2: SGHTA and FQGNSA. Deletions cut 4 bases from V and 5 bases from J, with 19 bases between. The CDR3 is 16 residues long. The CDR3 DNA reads TGTGCCAGCAGCTCCGGCCCACGAAATTATATAGATACGCAGTATTTT. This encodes CASSSGPRNYIDTQYF.

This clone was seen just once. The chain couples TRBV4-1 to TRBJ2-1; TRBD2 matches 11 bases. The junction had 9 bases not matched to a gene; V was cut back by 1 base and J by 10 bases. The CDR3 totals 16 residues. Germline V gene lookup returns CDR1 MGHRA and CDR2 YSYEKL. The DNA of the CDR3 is TGCGCCAGCAGCCAAGTTAGCGGGAGGGCCTCGGGAGAGCAGTTCTTC. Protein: CASSQVSGRASGEQFF.

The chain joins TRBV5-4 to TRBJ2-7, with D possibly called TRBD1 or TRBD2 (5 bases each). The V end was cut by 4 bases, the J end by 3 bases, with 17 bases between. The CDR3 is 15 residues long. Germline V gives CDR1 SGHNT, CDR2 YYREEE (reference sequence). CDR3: CASSPGQGGYYEQYF. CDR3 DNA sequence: TGTGCCAGCAGCCCGGGGCAGGGCGGGTACTACGAGCAGTACTTC.

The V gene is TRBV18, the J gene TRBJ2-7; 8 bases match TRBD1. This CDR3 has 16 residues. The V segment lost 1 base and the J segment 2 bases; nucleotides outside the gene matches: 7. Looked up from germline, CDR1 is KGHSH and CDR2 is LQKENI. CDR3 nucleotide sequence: TGTGCCAGCTCACCACTGATCGGACAGGGAACCTACGAGCAGTACTTC. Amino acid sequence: CASSPLIGQGTYEQYF.

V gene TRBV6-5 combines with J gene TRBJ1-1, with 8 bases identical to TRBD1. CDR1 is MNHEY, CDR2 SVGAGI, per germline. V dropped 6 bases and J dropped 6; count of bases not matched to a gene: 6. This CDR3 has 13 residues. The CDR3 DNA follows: TGTGCCAGCAGCCTCGGACAGGGATCTGAAGCTTTCTTT. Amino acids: CASSLGQGSEAFF.

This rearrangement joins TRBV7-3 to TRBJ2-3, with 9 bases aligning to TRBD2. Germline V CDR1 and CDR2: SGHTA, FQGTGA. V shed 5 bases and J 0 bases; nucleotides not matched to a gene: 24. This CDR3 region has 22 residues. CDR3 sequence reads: CASSPLTQFYSGGTLSTDTQYF. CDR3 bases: TGTGCCAGCAGCCCATTGACCCAGTTTTATAGCGGGGGAACTTTGAGCACAGATACGCAGTATTTT.

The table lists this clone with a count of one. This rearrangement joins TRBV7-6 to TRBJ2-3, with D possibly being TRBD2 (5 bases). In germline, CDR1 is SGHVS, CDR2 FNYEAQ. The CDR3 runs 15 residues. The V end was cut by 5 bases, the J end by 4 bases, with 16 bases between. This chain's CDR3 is CASSLSGGYADTQYF. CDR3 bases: TGTGCCAGCAGCCTCTCGGGCGGGTACGCAGATACGCAGTATTTT. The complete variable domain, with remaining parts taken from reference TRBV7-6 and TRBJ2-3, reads GAGVSQSPRYKVTKRGQDVALRCDPISGHVSLYWYRQALGQGPEFLTYFNYEAQQDKSGLPNDRFSAERPEGSISTLTIQRTEQRDSAMYRCASSLSGGYADTQYFGPGTRLTVL.

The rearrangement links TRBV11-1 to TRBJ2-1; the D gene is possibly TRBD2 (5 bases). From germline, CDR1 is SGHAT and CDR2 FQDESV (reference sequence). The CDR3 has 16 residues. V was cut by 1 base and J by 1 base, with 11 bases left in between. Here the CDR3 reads CASSLGRGLSYNEQFF. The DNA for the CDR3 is TGTGCCAGCAGCTTAGGGCGCGGGCTGTCCTACAATGAGCAGTTCTTC.

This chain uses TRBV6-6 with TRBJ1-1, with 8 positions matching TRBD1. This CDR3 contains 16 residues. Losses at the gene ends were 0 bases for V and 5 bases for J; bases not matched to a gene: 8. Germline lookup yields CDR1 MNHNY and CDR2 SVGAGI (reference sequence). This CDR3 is CASSYSPVTGATEAFF. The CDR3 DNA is TGTGCCAGCAGTTACTCGCCAGTGACAGGGGCGACTGAAGCTTTCTTT.

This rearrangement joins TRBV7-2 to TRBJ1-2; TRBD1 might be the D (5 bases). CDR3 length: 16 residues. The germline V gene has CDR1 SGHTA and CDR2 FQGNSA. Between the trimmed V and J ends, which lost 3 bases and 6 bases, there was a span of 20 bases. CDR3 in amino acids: CASSLGSGAGVDGYTF. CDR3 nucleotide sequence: TGTGCCAGCAGCTTGGGATCCGGCGCGGGGGTTGATGGCTACACCTTC.

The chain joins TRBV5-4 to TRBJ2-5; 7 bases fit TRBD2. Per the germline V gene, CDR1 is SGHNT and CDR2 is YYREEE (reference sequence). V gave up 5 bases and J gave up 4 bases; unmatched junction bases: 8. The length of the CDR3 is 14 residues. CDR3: CASSGGGRLETQYF. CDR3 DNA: TGTGCCAGCAGTGGGGGGGGGAGATTAGAGACCCAGTACTTC.

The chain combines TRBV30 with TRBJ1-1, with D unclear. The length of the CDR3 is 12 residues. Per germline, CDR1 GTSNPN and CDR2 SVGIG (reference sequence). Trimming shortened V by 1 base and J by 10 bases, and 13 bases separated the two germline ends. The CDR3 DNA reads TGTGCCTGGAGTGACTCCGGCTTGGGAGCTTTCTTT. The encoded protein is CAWSDSGLGAFF.

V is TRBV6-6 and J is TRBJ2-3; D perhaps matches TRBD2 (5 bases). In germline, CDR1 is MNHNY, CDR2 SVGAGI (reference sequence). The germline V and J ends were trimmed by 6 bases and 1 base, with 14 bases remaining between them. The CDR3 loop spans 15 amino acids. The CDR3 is CASRRGRDRTDTQYF. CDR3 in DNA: TGTGCCAGCAGACGTGGGAGAGACCGCACAGATACGCAGTATTTT.

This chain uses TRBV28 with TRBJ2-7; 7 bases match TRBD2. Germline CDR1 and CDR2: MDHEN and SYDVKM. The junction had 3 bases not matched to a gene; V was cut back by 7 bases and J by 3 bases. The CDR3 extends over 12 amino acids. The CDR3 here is CASTSGGYEQYF. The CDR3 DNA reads TGTGCCAGCACCTCGGGGGGCTACGAGCAGTACTTC.

CDR3 coding DNA: TGTGCCAGCAGTCGTATGTCGGGCACTGAAGCTTTCTTT. This gives the protein CASSRMSGTEAFF. The chain carries TRBV7-3 and TRBJ1-1, with D unresolved. CDR1 and CDR2 from the germline V gene are SGHTA and FQGTGA. Trimming left V 6 bases short and J 4 bases short, with 12 bases between. The CDR3 is 13 amino acids.

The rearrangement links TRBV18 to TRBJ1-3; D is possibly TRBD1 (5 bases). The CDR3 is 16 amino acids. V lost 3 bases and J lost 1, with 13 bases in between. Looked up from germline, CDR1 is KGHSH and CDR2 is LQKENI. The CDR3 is CASSPQGAPSGNTIYF. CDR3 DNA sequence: TGTGCCAGCTCACCTCAGGGTGCTCCGTCTGGAAACACCATATATTTT.

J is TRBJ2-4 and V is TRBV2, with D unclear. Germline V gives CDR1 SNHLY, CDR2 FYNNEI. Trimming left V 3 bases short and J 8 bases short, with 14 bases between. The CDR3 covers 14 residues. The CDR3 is CASSESGTLDIQYF. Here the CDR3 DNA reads TGTGCCAGCAGTGAGTCAGGTACGCTGGACATTCAGTACTTC.

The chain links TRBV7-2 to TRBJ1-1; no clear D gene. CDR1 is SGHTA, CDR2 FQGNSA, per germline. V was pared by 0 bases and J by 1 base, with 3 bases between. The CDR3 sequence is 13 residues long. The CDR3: CASSLARNTEAFF. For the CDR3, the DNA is TGTGCCAGCAGCTTAGCCAGGAACACTGAAGCTTTCTTT.

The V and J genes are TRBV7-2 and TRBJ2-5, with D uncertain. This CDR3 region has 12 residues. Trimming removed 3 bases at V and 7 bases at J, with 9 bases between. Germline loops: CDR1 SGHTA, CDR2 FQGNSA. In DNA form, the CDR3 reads TGTGCCAGCAGCTTGGAAGGAGCGACCCAGTACTTC. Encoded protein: CASSLEGATQYF.

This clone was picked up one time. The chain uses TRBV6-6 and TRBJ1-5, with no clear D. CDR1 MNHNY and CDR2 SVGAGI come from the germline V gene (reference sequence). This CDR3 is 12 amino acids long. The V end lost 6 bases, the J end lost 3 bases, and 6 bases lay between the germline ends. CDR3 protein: CASRRTNQPQHF. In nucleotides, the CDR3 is TGTGCCAGCAGACGGACCAATCAGCCCCAGCATTTT.

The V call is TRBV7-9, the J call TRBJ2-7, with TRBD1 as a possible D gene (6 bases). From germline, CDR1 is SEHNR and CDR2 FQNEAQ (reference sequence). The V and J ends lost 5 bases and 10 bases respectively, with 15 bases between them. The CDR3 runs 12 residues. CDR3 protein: CASSPGQGKQYF. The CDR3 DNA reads TGTGCCAGCAGCCCGGGACAAGGGAAACAGTACTTC.

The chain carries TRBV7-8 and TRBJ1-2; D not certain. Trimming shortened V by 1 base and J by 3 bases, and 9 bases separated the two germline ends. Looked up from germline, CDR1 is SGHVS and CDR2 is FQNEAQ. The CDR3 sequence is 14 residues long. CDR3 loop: CASSLERSYYGYTF. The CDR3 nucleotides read TGTGCCAGCAGCTTAGAGCGGTCTTACTATGGCTACACCTTC.

CDR3 sequence: CASSETSGESSYNEQFF. The CDR3 DNA follows: TGTGCCAGCAGCGAGACTAGCGGGGAAAGCTCCTACAATGAGCAGTTCTTC. The genes are TRBV9 and TRBJ2-1; 11 bases line up with TRBD2. V dropped 3 bases and J dropped 0; count of bases not matched to a gene: 5. This CDR3 comprises 17 residues. The germline CDR1 and CDR2 sequences are SGDLS and YYNGEE.

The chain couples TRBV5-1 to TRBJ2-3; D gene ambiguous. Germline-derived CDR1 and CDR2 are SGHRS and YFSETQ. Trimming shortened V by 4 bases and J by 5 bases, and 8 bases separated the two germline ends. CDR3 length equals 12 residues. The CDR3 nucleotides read TGCGCCAGCAGCCGATCGGGAGATACGCAGTATTTT. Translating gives CASSRSGDTQYF.